Described below is a single T cell receptor (beta chain) sequence and its context. Its binding antigen is unknown. No clone much larger than this one lies a single base away; base qualities are absent. CDR1 is given as MNHNY and CDR2 as SVGAGI, both from the germline V gene (reference sequence). The junction shows trimming of 8 bases on V and 9 bases on J, plus 16 bases between the germline ends. There are 13 amino acids in the CDR3, from cysteine to phenylalanine inclusive. Only the CDR3 part of the read is kept: 39 bases, read in frame from the first base. The data belong to a study of blood T cell repertoires in COVID-19 (dated by TCRdb to 2018 to 2020). Regarding the research as a whole: Collaborator samples came from the United States, Italy and Spain and covered acute and convalescent phases of COVID-19. Samples were obtained from the ongoing ImmuneRACE study (first 160 participants) and from 950 to 1,500 subjects provided by 6 global collaborators. Where available, HLA class I and class II types were taken from metadata supplied by the sample provider and were not determined by assay-based typing. The sample metadata nearly always contained a de-identified subject ID, COVID-19 status, age in years and sex. The prospective study material was composed of cDNA or gDNA derived from T cells, B-cell-depleted T cells, or PBMCs. Deeply sampled blood TCRbeta repertoires from subjects exposed to, actively infected with, or recovered from COVID-19 were included in the dataset. The repertoires were released in a freely available public database meant as a resource for research on the immune response to SARS-CoV-2. Here is what the overall study found, with its caveats: The quantity of clinical and demographic metadata differed by source and by participant and was supplied without curation.

In Seattle, one collaborating source enrolled patients while the infection was active and tracked those patients longitudinally over the course of disease. The collaborating institutions used their own protocols to collect whole blood in K2EDTA tubes. Collaborator samples were shipped for TCRbeta analysis as frozen whole blood, isolated PBMCs, or DNA extracted from either sample type. TCRbeta CDR3 regions were amplified from genomic DNA by means of the immunoSEQ Assay, a bias-controlled multiplex PCR. As for how the authors treated the data: Nucleated cell counts per sample were estimated from amplification of reference gene primers within the assay. To quantify the absolute abundance of each unique TCRbeta CDR3 rearrangement, sequence reads were collapsed and filtered. For each sample, productive Simpson clonality was calculated as the square root of Simpson's diversity index across productive rearrangements. Sourced from immuneACCESS, this table was stored by TCRdb with only in-frame sequences that have V and J called. A share of the clones is absent; for the studies checked, an unresolved V gene accounts for under half, and the remainder has no known explanation. Clonal size and the V and J genes are those of that table, whereas D and trimming came from the DNA. This sample has about 70,000 clones in its table, and around 83% of those were observed once. The leading ten clones occupy 5.5% to 8% of the sample.

This receptor was identified in a man aged 25-45 years with COVID-19, enrolled during active disease. What was sequenced was peripheral blood. Here the chain combines TRBV6-6 and TRBJ1-4, with the D gene call left open. For the CDR3, the sequence is CASVKEGGKKLFF. At the DNA level, the sequence is TGTGCCAGCGTCAAGGAGGGAGGGAAAAAACTGTTTTTT.